This entry lists 16 T cell receptor beta chains sequenced from one sample in a study of shared clonotypes between healthy human individuals. Measured with immunoSEQ multiplex PCR; TCRdb has only the in-frame clones, and not every one. This repertoire shows about 1.5 million clones, around 98% found once; its top ten account for less than 0.55%. Source material: naive CD4+ T cells sorted from blood. Subset in this sample: CD45RA+ positively selected. These receptor sequences come from a man aged 25-45 years in good health.

A remark on this clone: At the DNA level, this CDR3 is encoded by other sequences in the same sample as well. The rearrangement uses TRBV14 and TRBJ2-1, with 9 positions matching TRBD1. Trimming took 4 bases from V and 4 from J; bases not matched to a gene: 5. The V gene's germline CDR1 is SGHDN and CDR2 FVKESK. The CDR3 sequence is 15 residues long. The CDR3 region is CASSRRTGAYNEQFF. The CDR3 DNA sequence: TGTGCCAGCAGCCGGCGGACAGGGGCATACAATGAGCAGTTCTTC.

The gene calls are TRBV29-1 and TRBJ1-2; D not certain. Per germline, CDR1 SQVTM and CDR2 ANQGSEA. This CDR3 contains 10 residues. Here the CDR3 DNA reads TGCAGTGATGGCCGGTATGGCTACACCTTC. Its protein is CSDGRYGYTF.

The rearrangement links TRBV28 to TRBJ2-5; D is possibly TRBD2 (7 bases). CDR3 length equals 15 residues. V gave up 3 bases and J gave up 5 bases, with 16 bases separating them. Per germline, CDR1 MDHEN and CDR2 SYDVKM. The CDR3 here is CASSLGAGVVETQYF. The CDR3 DNA reads TGTGCCAGCAGTTTGGGGGCGGGAGTCGTGGAGACCCAGTACTTC.

The chain employs TRBV30 and TRBJ2-3; 14 bases line up with TRBD2. Germline loops: CDR1 GTSNPN, CDR2 SVGIG (reference sequence). After removal of 5 bases from V and 3 bases from J, the junction contained 10 bases not matched to a gene. The CDR3 is 17 amino acids. The CDR3 nucleotides read TGTGCCTGGGATCCCTCTAGGACTAGCGGGAGGACAGATACGCAGTATTTT. Protein sequence: CAWDPSRTSGRTDTQYF. The full variable domain, its missing parts supplied by reference TRBV30 and TRBJ2-3, is SQTIHQWPATLVQPVGSPLSLECTVEGTSNPNLYWYRQAAGRGLQLLFYSVGIGQISSEVPQNLSASRPQDRQFILSSKKLLLSDSGFYLCAWDPSRTSGRTDTQYFGPGTRLTVL.

This chain links TRBV29-1 with TRBJ2-2; 11 bases map to TRBD2. V shed 5 bases, J shed 0 bases, and the junction held 20 bases outside the gene matches. This CDR3 has 21 amino acids. Looked up from germline, CDR1 is SQVTM and CDR2 is ANQGSEA. DNA for the CDR3: TGCAGCGTTTTTGCCCCGGCTAGCGGGAGGATAGCAAGCCCGAACACCGGGGAGCTGTTTTTT. Translated, it gives CSVFAPASGRIASPNTGELFF.

V is TRBV10-3 and J is TRBJ1-2; D may be TRBD1 (6 bases). Germline loops: CDR1 ENHRY, CDR2 SYGVKD. V lost 0 bases and J lost 5, with 13 bases in between. The CDR3 loop spans 15 amino acids. The CDR3 DNA sequence: TGTGCCATCAGTGAGTCGTCCAGGGGCGGTTATGGCTACACCTTC. It translates to CAISESSRGGYGYTF.

This chain links TRBV7-2 with TRBJ1-5, with TRBD1 matching 7 bases. With V trimmed by 5 bases and J by 6 bases, 10 bases remained unmatched. Per germline, CDR1 SGHTA and CDR2 FQGNSA. The CDR3 consists of 15 residues. The DNA for the CDR3 is TGTGCCAGCAGCCGAACAGGGGTGGTTAGTCAGCCCCAGCATTTT. It codes for CASSRTGVVSQPQHF.

The chain uses TRBV7-2 and TRBJ1-4; 7 nucleotides align to TRBD1. There are 18 residues in the CDR3. Germline CDR1 reads SGHTA; CDR2 reads FQGNSA. After removal of 1 base from V and 2 bases from J, the junction contained 10 bases not matched to a gene. CDR3: CASSLVRTGRATNEKLFF. The DNA of the CDR3 is TGTGCCAGCAGCTTAGTTCGGACAGGAAGGGCGACTAATGAAAAACTGTTTTTT. Full variable domain (outside the CDR3, taken from reference TRBV7-2 and TRBJ1-4): GAGVSQSPSNKVTEKGKDVELRCDPISGHTALYWYRQSLGQGLEFLIYFQGNSAPDKSGLPSDRFSAERTGGSVSTLTIQRTQQEDSAVYLCASSLVRTGRATNEKLFFGSGTQLSVL.

The rearrangement joins TRBV5-1 to TRBJ2-2, with D maybe TRBD2 (5 bases). Germline values: CDR1 SGHRS, CDR2 YFSETQ. The CDR3 has 14 residues. V gave up 0 bases and J gave up 7 bases, with 10 bases separating them. The CDR3 loop is CASSLAREGGELFF. The CDR3 region has the DNA TGCGCCAGCAGCTTGGCTCGGGAAGGCGGGGAGCTGTTTTTT.

The V call is TRBV10-1, the J call TRBJ1-1; D unclear. The CDR3 extends over 15 amino acids. V lost 1 base, J lost 1 base, and 10 bases lay in between. From germline, CDR1 is WNHNN and CDR2 SYGVQD (reference sequence). The CDR3 DNA follows: TGCGCCAGCAGTGAGTATATTTCGAAGAACACTGAAGCTTTCTTT. This gives the protein CASSEYISKNTEAFF.

V gene TRBV28 combines with J gene TRBJ2-7, with 8 bases aligning to TRBD2. CDR1 and CDR2 from the germline V gene are MDHEN and SYDVKM. Germline trimming cut 6 bases from V and 1 base from J; bases unmatched to any gene: 5. The CDR3 runs to 14 residues. CDR3 in amino acids: CASRPGLVSYEQYF. CDR3 coding DNA: TGTGCCAGCAGGCCGGGACTAGTGTCCTACGAGCAGTACTTC.

The rearrangement uses TRBV5-1 and TRBJ2-7; D is perhaps TRBD2 (5 bases). This CDR3 is 13 amino acids long. Trimming left V 5 bases short and J 6 bases short, with 15 bases between. The germline V gene encodes CDR1 SGHRS and CDR2 YFSETQ. CDR3 residues: CASSDQFGLEQYF. The CDR3 region has the DNA TGCGCCAGCAGTGACCAATTCGGACTCGAGCAGTACTTC. The variable domain in full, with the rest retrieved from reference TRBV5-1 and TRBJ2-7, is KAGVTQTPRYLIKTRGQQVTLSCSPISGHRSVSWYQQTPGQGLQFLFEYFSETQRNKGNFPGRFSGRQFSNSRSEMNVSTLELGDSALYLCASSDQFGLEQYFGPGTRLTVT.

The chain couples TRBV5-1 to TRBJ2-5; 8 nucleotides match TRBD2. J gave up 2 bases and V 4 bases, and 4 bases lay outside the gene matches. This CDR3 has 14 residues. Germline V gene sequence: CDR1 SGHRS, CDR2 YFSETQ. CDR3 sequence (DNA): TGCGCCAGCAGCCTTAGCGGGACTCAAGAGACCCAGTACTTC. Protein sequence: CASSLSGTQETQYF.

This chain connects TRBV18 to TRBJ1-4, with a weak D call TRBD1 (6 bases). The germline V and J ends were trimmed by 5 bases and 6 bases, with 16 bases remaining between them. The CDR3 is made up of 15 amino acids. CDR1 and CDR2 (germline): KGHSH, LQKENI. Here the CDR3 DNA reads TGTGCCAGCTCAAAACAACAGGGTAGGGATGAAAAACTGTTTTTT. Its protein product is CASSKQQGRDEKLFF.

The chain has TRBV7-3 and TRBJ1-2; weak D call: TRBD1 (6 bases). V shed 5 bases and J shed 6 bases, with 13 bases lying between them. There are 13 residues in the CDR3. Germline CDR1 is SGHTA and CDR2 is FQGTGA. The CDR3: CASSTPGVDGYTF. Here the CDR3 DNA reads TGTGCCAGCAGCACCCCAGGGGTGGATGGCTACACCTTC. Using reference TRBV7-3 and TRBJ1-2 for the parts outside the CDR3, the full variable domain is GAGVSQTPSNKVTEKGKYVELRCDPISGHTALYWYRQSLGQGPEFLIYFQGTGAADDSGLPNDRFFAVRPEGSVSTLKIQRTERGDSAVYLCASSTPGVDGYTFGSGTRLTVV.

The chain combines TRBV11-1 with TRBJ2-7; 7 positions agree with TRBD1. After removal of 1 base from V and 13 bases from J, the junction contained 13 bases not matched to a gene. The CDR3 totals 14 residues. Germline V gives CDR1 SGHAT, CDR2 FQDESV (reference sequence). This CDR3 reads CASSLGRGSSVRYF. The CDR3 region has the DNA TGTGCCAGCAGCTTAGGCAGGGGGTCAAGTGTGCGATACTTC.